The rows below give T cell receptor beta chains drawn from one sample of a study of PD-1 blockade in classical Hodgkin lymphoma. Clones were sequenced by immunoSEQ multiplex PCR, and TCRdb holds only the in-frame ones, with some missing. The sample lists over 10,000 clones; roughly 83% were seen once. This specimen consisted of CD4+ T cells from blood, obtained before the fourth cycle of nivolumab. The receptors originated from a human donor with classical Hodgkin lymphoma. CDR3s include the opening cysteine and the closing phenylalanine or tryptophan. The order of the fields is V gene, clone size, J gene, D gene, CDR3 length, CDR3 protein, CDR3 DNA. A D gene is named only where the DNA matches it firmly. Only part of the rows carry a size: once, few, many, or a class if the clone is expanded.

TRBV6-5	NA	TRBJ2-7	TRBD1	14	CASRTGQGTYEQYF	TGTGCCAGCAGAACCGGACAGGGGACCTACGAGCAGTACTTC
TRBV25-1	NA	TRBJ2-1	TRBD2	15	CASRKTSGVFDEQFF	TGTGCCAGCAGGAAGACTAGCGGGGTCTTCGATGAGCAGTTCTTC
TRBV28	NA	TRBJ2-5	NA	13	CASSLQGMETQYF	TGTGCCAGCAGCCTGCAGGGGATGGAGACCCAGTACTTC
TRBV14	NA	TRBJ1-4	TRBD1	18	CASSQFQRDRGNDEKLFF	TGTGCCAGCAGCCAATTCCAACGGGACAGGGGTAATGATGAAAAACTGTTTTTT
TRBV28	NA	TRBJ2-1	TRBD2	17	CASSFPKGGSAYNEQFF	TGTGCCAGCAGTTTCCCGAAGGGCGGGAGCGCCTACAATGAGCAGTTCTTC
TRBV18	NA	TRBJ1-1	NA	17	CASSPRRPLDGNTEAFF	TGTGCCAGCTCACCACGCCGGCCTTTAGACGGGAACACTGAAGCTTTCTTT
TRBV7-3	NA	TRBJ2-1	NA	14	CASSLSPAYNGQFF	TGTGCCAGCAGCTTAAGCCCCGCGTACAATGGGCAGTTCTTC
TRBV6-4	NA	TRBJ2-7	NA	15	CASNLSGGDSYEQYF	TGTGCCAGCAACCTGAGTGGAGGGGACTCCTACGAGCAGTACTTC
TRBV18	NA	TRBJ1-2	NA	15	CASSPGRARGYGYTF	TGTGCCAGCTCACCAGGACGGGCACGGGGCTATGGCTACACCTTC
TRBV7-9	NA	TRBJ1-2	NA	14	CASSLRGRSYGYTF	TGTGCCAGCAGCTTACGGGGACGGAGCTATGGCTACACCTTC
TRBV4-2	few	TRBJ2-2	NA	17	CASSQEVRTANTGELFF	TGTGCCAGCAGCCAAGAAGTCCGGACAGCGAACACCGGGGAGCTGTTTTTT
TRBV28	NA	TRBJ1-2	TRBD1	13	CASSLTGGNGYTF	TGTGCCAGCAGTTTAACAGGGGGAAATGGCTACACCTTC
TRBV30	NA	TRBJ2-7	NA	12	CAWNRGANEQYF	TGTGCCTGGAACCGCGGGGCCAACGAGCAGTACTTC
TRBV5-1	NA	TRBJ1-1	NA	14	CASSPWGLNTEAFF	TGCGCCAGCAGCCCCTGGGGGCTGAACACTGAAGCTTTCTTT
TRBV5-4	few	TRBJ1-1	NA	16	CASSPGTLSSNTEAFF	TGTGCCAGCAGCCCGGGGACACTCAGTTCGAACACTGAAGCTTTCTTT
TRBV7-2	few	TRBJ2-3	TRBD2	16	CASSPRQREVGDTQYF	TGTGCCAGCAGCCCCCGGCAGCGGGAGGTGGGAGATACGCAGTATTTT
TRBV6-5	NA	TRBJ2-7	TRBD2	11	CASTSGYEQYF	TGTGCCAGCACTAGCGGGTACGAGCAGTACTTC
TRBV19	NA	TRBJ2-7	NA	17	CASSIGLAPSWGYEQYF	TGTGCCAGTAGTATTGGGCTAGCGCCAAGTTGGGGATACGAGCAGTACTTC
TRBV18	NA	TRBJ1-5	TRBD1	15	CASSAGTGGGQPQHF	TGTGCCAGCTCGGCCGGGACAGGGGGCGGTCAGCCCCAGCATTTT
TRBV11-3	NA	TRBJ2-1	NA	14	CASSRNRESNEQFF	TGTGCCAGCTCAAGAAACAGGGAATCCAATGAGCAGTTCTTC
TRBV5-5	NA	TRBJ2-7	NA	17	CASSLVGGPRSSYEQYF	TGTGCCAGCAGCTTGGTGGGTGGCCCGAGGAGCTCCTACGAGCAGTACTTC
TRBV29-1	NA	TRBJ1-5	NA	13	CSVSRGRNQPQHF	TGCAGCGTTTCTAGGGGGAGAAACCAGCCCCAGCATTTT
TRBV30	NA	TRBJ2-2	TRBD1	16	CAWRWTDRGRSGELFF	TGTGCCTGGCGTTGGACGGACAGGGGACGAAGCGGGGAGCTGTTTTTT
TRBV18	NA	TRBJ2-7	NA	13	CASSPPETYEQYF	TGTGCCAGCTCACCACCTGAGACCTACGAGCAGTACTTC
TRBV6-4	NA	TRBJ2-1	NA	15	CASSEQGGSYNEQFF	TGTGCCAGCAGTGAGCAAGGGGGCTCCTACAATGAGCAGTTCTTC
TRBV6-5	NA	TRBJ1-4	NA	14	CASSRSTTNEKLFF	TGTGCCAGCAGCAGGAGTACAACTAATGAAAAACTGTTTTTT